What follows are 3 T cell receptor beta chains derived from one specimen sequenced in a study of graft-versus-host responses after intestinal transplantation. This table comes from immunoSEQ multiplex PCR, and its TCRdb copy is limited to in-frame clones, with some not included. Among about 7,000 clones listed, over 55% were seen once. Grafts had their tissue processed, releasing intraepithelial and lamina propria lymphocytes. The material was ileum tissue, obtained around eight months after intestinal transplantation. Every receptor here comes from a human patient who received an intestinal transplant, so some T cells may come from the graft donor.

This chain connects TRBV11-2 to TRBJ2-2; D may be TRBD2 (6 bases). The germline V gene has CDR1 SGHAT and CDR2 FQNNGV. There are 17 residues in the CDR3. Trimming removed 3 bases at V and 0 bases at J, with 14 bases between. CDR3 loop: CASSFGRTESNTGELFF. In DNA, the CDR3 is TGTGCCAGCAGCTTTGGGAGGACGGAATCGAACACCGGGGAGCTGTTTTTT. The full variable domain, in which reference TRBV11-2 and TRBJ2-2 provide the parts outside the CDR3, is EAGVAQSPRYKIIEKRQSVAFWCNPISGHATLYWYQQILGQGPKLLIQFQNNGVVDDSQLPKDRFSAERLKGVDSTLKIQPAKLEDSAVYLCASSFGRTESNTGELFFGEGSRLTVL.

This sequence joins TRBV4-3 and TRBJ2-2, with unresolved D. The germline gives CDR1 LGHNA, CDR2 YSLEER. This CDR3 has 18 residues. V shed 2 bases and J shed 3 bases, with 19 bases lying between them. The CDR3 region has the DNA TGCGCCAGCAGCCAATTCAATGGGCGGACCGTCGACACCGGGGAGCTGTTTTTT. Its translation: CASSQFNGRTVDTGELFF.

V and J are TRBV7-2 and TRBJ1-2; D may be TRBD1 (6 bases). The CDR3 length is 18 residues. Trimming removed 5 bases at V and 0 bases at J, with 22 bases between. Per the germline V gene, CDR1 is SGHTA and CDR2 is FQGNSA. CDR3 amino acids: CASSLQGGTPGANYGYTF. The CDR3 DNA sequence: TGTGCCAGCAGCCTTCAAGGGGGGACACCCGGAGCTAACTATGGCTACACCTTC.